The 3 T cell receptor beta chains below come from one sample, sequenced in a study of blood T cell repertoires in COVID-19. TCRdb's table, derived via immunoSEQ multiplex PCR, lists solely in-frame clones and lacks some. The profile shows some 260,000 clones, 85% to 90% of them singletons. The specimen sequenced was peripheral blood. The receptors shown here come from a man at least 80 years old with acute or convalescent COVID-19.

As DNA, the CDR3 is TGCAGCGCTGAGAGGGCGGGAGGGGGGCTTAACAATGAGCAGTTCTTC. Its protein is CSAERAGGGLNNEQFF. J is TRBJ2-1 and V is TRBV29-1, with TRBD2 identical over 9 bases. Trimming removed 7 bases from V and 5 bases from J; junction bases left unmatched: 15. Germline assignment: CDR1 SQVTM and CDR2 ANQGSEA. The length of the CDR3 is 16 residues.

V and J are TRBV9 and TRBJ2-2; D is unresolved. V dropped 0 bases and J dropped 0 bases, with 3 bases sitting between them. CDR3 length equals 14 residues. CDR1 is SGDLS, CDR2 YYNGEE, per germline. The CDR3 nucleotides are TGTGCCAGCAGCGTAGTCGCGAACACCGGGGAGCTGTTTTTT. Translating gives CASSVVANTGELFF.

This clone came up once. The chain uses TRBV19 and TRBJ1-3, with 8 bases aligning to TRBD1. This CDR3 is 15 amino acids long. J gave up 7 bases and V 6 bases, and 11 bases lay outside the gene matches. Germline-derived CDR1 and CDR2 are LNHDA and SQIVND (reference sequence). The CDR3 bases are TGTGCCAGTAGCCCGGACAGGGCAACTTTCAACACCATATATTTT. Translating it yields CASSPDRATFNTIYF.